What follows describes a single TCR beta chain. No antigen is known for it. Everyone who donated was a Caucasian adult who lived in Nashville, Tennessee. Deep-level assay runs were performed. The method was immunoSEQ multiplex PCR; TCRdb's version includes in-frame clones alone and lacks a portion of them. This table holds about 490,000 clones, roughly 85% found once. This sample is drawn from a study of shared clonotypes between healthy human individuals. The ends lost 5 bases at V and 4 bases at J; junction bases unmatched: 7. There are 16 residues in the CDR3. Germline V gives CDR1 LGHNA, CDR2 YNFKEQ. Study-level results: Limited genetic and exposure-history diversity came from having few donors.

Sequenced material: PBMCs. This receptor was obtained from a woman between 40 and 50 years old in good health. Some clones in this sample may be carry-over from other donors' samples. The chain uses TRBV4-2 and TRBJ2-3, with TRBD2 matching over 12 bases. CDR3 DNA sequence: TGTGCCAGCAGCTATCGACTAGCGGGAGTGGCAGATACGCAGTATTTT. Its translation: CASSYRLAGVADTQYF.